Below, 3 T cell receptor beta chains from the same sample are listed, as sequenced in a study of cytomegalovirus exposure and HLA in healthy donors. PCR involved 60 Vbeta and 13 Jbeta primers. Produced via immunoSEQ multiplex PCR; TCRdb's table is partial and in-frame only. The profile shows 150,000 to 200,000 clones, 75% to 85% of them singletons. The sample was PBMCs. All receptors derive from a woman in her 30s in good health and CMV-seronegative.

The sample holds one count of this clone. The gene calls are TRBV5-4 and TRBJ2-5; TRBD2 is a possible D gene (5 bases). The V and J ends lost 1 base and 3 bases respectively, with 16 bases between them. CDR1 and CDR2 from the germline V gene are SGHNT and YYREEE (reference sequence). The CDR3 runs to 16 residues. CDR3 amino acids: CASSLFPQEAEETQYF. In DNA form, the CDR3 reads TGTGCCAGCAGCTTGTTTCCGCAGGAAGCGGAAGAGACCCAGTACTTC.

This clone has more than one count but fewer than ten. J is TRBJ2-1 and V is TRBV7-2; 9 bases fit TRBD1. From germline, CDR1 is SGHTA and CDR2 FQGNSA. This CDR3 is 15 amino acids long. Trimming cost V 6 bases and J 6 bases; bases outside gene matches: 9. The CDR3 sequence is CASRVLQGAGNEQFF. The CDR3 DNA reads TGTGCCAGCAGGGTTTTACAGGGGGCTGGCAATGAGCAGTTCTTC.

The chain has TRBV28 and TRBJ2-5; TRBD1 matches at 7 bases. The DNA end favors TRBJ2-7, so the J call may be wrong. CDR3 length equals 14 residues. CDR1 and CDR2 from the germline V gene are MDHEN and SYDVKM. The CDR3 protein is CASSPPTGLDEQYF. The DNA for the CDR3 is TGTGCCAGCAGTCCGCCGACAGGGCTCGACGAGCAGTACTTC.